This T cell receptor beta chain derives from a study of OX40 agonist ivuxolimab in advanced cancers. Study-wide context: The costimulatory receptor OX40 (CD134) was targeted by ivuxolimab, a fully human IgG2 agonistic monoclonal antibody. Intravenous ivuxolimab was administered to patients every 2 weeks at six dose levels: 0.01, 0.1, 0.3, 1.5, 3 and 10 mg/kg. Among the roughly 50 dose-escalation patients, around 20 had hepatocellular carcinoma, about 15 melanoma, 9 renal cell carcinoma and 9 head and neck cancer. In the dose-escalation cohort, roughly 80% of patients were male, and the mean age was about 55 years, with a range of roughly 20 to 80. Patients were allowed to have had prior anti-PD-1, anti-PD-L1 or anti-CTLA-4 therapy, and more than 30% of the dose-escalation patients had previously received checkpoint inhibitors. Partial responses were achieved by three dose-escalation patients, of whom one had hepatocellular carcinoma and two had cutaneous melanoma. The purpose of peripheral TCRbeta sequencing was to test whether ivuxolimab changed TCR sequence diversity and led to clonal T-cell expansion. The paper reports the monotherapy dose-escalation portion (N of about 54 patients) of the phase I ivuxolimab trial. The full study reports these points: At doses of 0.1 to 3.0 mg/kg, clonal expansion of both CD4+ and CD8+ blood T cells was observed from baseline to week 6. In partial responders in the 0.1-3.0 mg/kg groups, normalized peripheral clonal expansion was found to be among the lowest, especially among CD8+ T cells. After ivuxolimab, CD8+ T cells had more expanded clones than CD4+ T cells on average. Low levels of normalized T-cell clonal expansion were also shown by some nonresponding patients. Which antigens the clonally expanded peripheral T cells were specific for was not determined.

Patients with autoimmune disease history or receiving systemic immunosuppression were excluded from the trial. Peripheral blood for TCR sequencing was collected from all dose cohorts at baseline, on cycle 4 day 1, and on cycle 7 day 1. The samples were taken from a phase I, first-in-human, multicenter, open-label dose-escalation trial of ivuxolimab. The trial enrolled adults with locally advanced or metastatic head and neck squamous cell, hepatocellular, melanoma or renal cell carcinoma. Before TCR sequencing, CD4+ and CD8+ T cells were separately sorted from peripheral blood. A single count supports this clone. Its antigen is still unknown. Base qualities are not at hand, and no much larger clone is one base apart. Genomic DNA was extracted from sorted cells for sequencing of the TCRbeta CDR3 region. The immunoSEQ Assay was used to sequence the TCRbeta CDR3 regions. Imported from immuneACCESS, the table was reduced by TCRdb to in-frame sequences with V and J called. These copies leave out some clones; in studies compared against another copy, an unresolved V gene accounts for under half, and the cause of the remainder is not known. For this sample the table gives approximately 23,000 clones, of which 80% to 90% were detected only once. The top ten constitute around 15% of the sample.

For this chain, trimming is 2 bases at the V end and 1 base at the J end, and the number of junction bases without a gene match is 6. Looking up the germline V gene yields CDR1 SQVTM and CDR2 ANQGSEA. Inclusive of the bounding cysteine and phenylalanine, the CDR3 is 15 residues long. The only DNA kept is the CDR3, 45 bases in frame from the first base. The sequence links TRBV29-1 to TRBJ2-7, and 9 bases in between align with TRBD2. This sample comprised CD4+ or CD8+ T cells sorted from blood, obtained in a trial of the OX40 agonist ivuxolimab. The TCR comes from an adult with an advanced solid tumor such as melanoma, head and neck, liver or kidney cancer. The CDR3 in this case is CSVEPASGASYEQYF. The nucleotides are TGCAGCGTTGAACCCGCTAGCGGGGCGTCCTACGAGCAGTACTTC.